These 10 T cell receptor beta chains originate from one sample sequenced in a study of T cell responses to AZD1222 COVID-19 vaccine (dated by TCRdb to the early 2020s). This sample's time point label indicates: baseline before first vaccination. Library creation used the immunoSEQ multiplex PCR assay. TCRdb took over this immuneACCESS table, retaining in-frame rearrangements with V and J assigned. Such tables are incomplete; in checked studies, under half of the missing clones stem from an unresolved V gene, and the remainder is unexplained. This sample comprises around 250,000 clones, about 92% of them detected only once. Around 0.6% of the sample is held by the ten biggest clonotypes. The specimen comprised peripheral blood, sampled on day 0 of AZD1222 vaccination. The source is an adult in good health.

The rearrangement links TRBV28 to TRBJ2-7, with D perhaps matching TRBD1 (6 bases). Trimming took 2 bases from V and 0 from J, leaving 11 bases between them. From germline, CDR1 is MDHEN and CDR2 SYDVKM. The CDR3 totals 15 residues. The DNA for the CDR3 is TGTGCCAGCAGTTTACACAGGGCCCACTCCTACGAGCAGTACTTC. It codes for CASSLHRAHSYEQYF.

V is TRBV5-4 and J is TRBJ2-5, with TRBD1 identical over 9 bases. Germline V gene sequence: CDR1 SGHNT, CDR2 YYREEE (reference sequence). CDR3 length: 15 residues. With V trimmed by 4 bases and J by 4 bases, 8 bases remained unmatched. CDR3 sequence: CASSKSTGGGETQYF. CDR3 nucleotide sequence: TGTGCCAGCAGCAAATCGACAGGGGGGGGAGAGACCCAGTACTTC.

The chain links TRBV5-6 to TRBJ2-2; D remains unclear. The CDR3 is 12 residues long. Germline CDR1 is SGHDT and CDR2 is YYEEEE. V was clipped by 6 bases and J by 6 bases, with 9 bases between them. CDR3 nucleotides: TGTGCCAGCACCACGCTCCCCGGGGAGCTGTTTTTT. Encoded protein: CASTTLPGELFF.

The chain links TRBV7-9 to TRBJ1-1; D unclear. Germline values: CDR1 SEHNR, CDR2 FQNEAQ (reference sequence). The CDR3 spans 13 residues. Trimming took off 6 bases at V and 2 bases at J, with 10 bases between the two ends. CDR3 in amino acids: CASSDMANTEAFF. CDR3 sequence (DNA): TGTGCCAGCAGTGATATGGCAAACACTGAAGCTTTCTTT.

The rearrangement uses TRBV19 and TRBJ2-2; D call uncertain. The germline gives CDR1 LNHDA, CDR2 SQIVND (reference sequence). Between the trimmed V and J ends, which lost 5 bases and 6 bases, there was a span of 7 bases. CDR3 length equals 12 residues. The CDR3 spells CASSRDAGELFF. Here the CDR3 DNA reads TGTGCCAGTAGTCGAGACGCCGGGGAGCTGTTTTTT.

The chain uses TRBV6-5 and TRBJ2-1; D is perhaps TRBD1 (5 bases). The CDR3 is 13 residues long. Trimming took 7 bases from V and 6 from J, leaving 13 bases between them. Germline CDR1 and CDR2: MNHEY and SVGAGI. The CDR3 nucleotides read TGTGCCAGCACCCAAGACAGTTTCAATGAGCAGTTCTTC. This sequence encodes CASTQDSFNEQFF.

CDR3 sequence (DNA): TGTGCCAGCAGTGAAACGGACTGGCGCGAGCAGTACTTC. Translating it yields CASSETDWREQYF. The chain links TRBV6-1 to TRBJ2-7; D might be TRBD2 (5 bases). V lost 2 bases to trimming and J lost 6 bases, with 11 bases between them. The CDR3 is 13 residues long. CDR1 and CDR2 (germline): MNHNS, SASEGT.

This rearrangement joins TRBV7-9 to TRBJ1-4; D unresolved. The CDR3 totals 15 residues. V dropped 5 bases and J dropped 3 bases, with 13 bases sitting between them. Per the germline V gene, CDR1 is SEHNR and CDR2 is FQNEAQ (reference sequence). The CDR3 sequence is CASSTENAANEKLFF. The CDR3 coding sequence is TGTGCCAGCAGCACCGAAAACGCGGCTAATGAAAAACTGTTTTTT.

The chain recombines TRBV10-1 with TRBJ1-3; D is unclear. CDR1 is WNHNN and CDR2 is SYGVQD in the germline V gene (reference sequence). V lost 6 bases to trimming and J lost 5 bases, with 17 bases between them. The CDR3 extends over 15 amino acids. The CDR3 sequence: CASRANHITRNTIYF. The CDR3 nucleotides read TGCGCCAGCAGAGCAAACCACATAACTCGAAACACCATATATTTT.

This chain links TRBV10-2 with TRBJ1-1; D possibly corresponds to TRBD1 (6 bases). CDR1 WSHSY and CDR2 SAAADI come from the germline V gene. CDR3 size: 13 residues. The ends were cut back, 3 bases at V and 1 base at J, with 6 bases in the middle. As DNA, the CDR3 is TGCGCCAGCAGTGAACAGGGGAACACTGAAGCTTTCTTT. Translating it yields CASSEQGNTEAFF.